Presented here are 27 T cell receptor beta chains from one specimen sequenced in a study of CD8 T cells in ankylosing spondylitis. Via MiXCR, TCRdb re-called the 5' RACE reads, giving one row per CDR3 protein. Of 250,000 to 350,000 distinct CDR3 sequences listed, 15% to 25% are singletons. The sequenced material came from blood, either unsorted or a sorted T cell fraction (not recorded which). Receptors were obtained from a male donor with ankylosing spondylitis or in good health (not recorded which).

This clonotype was seen only once. The V gene is TRBV18, the J gene TRBJ2-3, with TRBD1 matching 9 bases. The CDR3 covers 16 residues. V gave up 1 base and J gave up 4 bases; unmatched junction bases: 6. From germline, CDR1 is KGHSH and CDR2 LQKENI. This CDR3 is CASSPRRDRVADTQYF. In DNA, the CDR3 is TGTGCCAGCTCACCACGGAGGGACAGGGTGGCAGATACGCAGTATTTT.

V is TRBV5-1 and J is TRBJ2-5; TRBD2 might be the D (6 bases). V was clipped by 0 bases and J by 5 bases, with 20 bases between them. In germline, CDR1 is SGHRS, CDR2 YFSETQ. This CDR3 contains 17 residues. The CDR3 region is CASSLGVRTGVPETQYF. DNA of the CDR3: TGCGCCAGCAGCTTGGGGGTGAGAACGGGAGTCCCGGAGACCCAGTACTTC.

The sample holds many counts of this clonotype. V is TRBV4-1 and J is TRBJ2-4, with TRBD1 as a possible D gene (6 bases). CDR3 size: 15 residues. Trimming cost V 1 base and J 7 bases, with 14 bases left between them. Germline values: CDR1 MGHRA, CDR2 YSYEKL. CDR3 nucleotide sequence: TGCGCCAGCAGCCAAGCTAGGACAGCGGAGAACATTCAGTACTTC. Protein: CASSQARTAENIQYF.

This clonotype was counted many times. V and J are TRBV20-1 and TRBJ2-2, with D tentatively TRBD1 (5 bases). Between the trimmed V and J ends, which lost 5 bases and 4 bases, there was a span of 11 bases. CDR1 is DFQATT and CDR2 is SNEGSKA in the germline V gene (reference sequence). The CDR3 spans 13 residues. CDR3 in amino acids: CSALDSITGELFF. The CDR3 DNA is TGCAGTGCTCTCGACAGCATCACCGGGGAGCTGTTTTTT.

In DNA, the CDR3 is TGTGCCAGCAGCTTAACGGGGGCTAGCGGGAGGGCCGTGGCAGATACGCAGTATTTT. Translation gives CASSLTGASGRAVADTQYF. The chain has TRBV7-3 and TRBJ2-3; 12 positions match TRBD2. The CDR3 has 19 amino acids. The trim removed 0 bases at V and 4 bases at J, leaving 11 bases unmatched. Germline CDR1 and CDR2: SGHTA and FQGTGA.

This clonotype was seen only once. This chain joins TRBV29-1 and TRBJ2-2; 11 nucleotides agree with TRBD2. CDR1 SQVTM and CDR2 ANQGSEA come from the germline V gene. CDR3 length equals 14 residues. J gave up 1 base and V 7 bases, and 2 bases lay outside the gene matches. The CDR3 reads CSEGTSGNTGELFF. CDR3 bases: TGCAGCGAAGGGACTAGCGGGAACACCGGGGAGCTGTTTTTT.

The rearrangement joins TRBV2 to TRBJ2-7; D is perhaps TRBD1 or TRBD2 (6 bases each). This CDR3 contains 14 residues. The germline gives CDR1 SNHLY, CDR2 FYNNEI. V was trimmed by 3 bases and J by 2 bases, leaving 11 bases between them. The CDR3: CASSEEGGAYEQYV. The CDR3 DNA reads TGTGCCAGCAGTGAGGAGGGGGGAGCCTACGAGCAGTACGTC.

This clonotype came up a few times. The chain is built from TRBV7-3 and TRBJ2-3; 8 bases fit TRBD1. V lost 5 bases, J lost 2 bases, and 12 bases stayed unmatched. The CDR3 covers 17 residues. Looked up from germline, CDR1 is SGHTA and CDR2 is FQGTGA. The CDR3 protein is CASSPMPGTGYTDTQYF. In DNA, the CDR3 is TGTGCCAGCAGCCCTATGCCCGGGACAGGCTACACAGATACGCAGTATTTT.

The table lists this clonotype with many counts. CDR3 loop: CASSSLNGGLKQGYTF. Here the CDR3 DNA reads TGTGCCAGCAGCTCCCTAAATGGGGGATTAAAACAGGGCTACACCTTC. The V gene is TRBV7-8, the J gene TRBJ1-2; possible D gene TRBD1, 5 bases. Germline V lookup: CDR1 SGHVS, CDR2 FQNEAQ. V lost 4 bases and J 8 bases, leaving 23 bases between the germline ends. The CDR3 spans 16 residues.

This clonotype showed up many times. The chain recombines TRBV4-2 with TRBJ2-5; 7 nucleotides agree with TRBD1. The CDR3 sequence is 12 residues long. Germline loops: CDR1 LGHNA, CDR2 YNFKEQ. V shed 5 bases, J shed 3 bases, and the junction held 0 bases outside the gene matches. In DNA, the CDR3 is TGTGCCAGCAGCGGGACAGAAGAGACCCAGTACTTC. Translating it yields CASSGTEETQYF.

This clonotype was picked up many times. This sequence joins TRBV6-2 or TRBV6-3 and TRBJ2-1; D is unclear. The CDR3 sequence is 11 residues long. V was clipped by 4 bases and J by 9 bases, with 7 bases between them. Germline V lookup: CDR1 MNHEY, CDR2 SVGEGT. CDR3 DNA: TGTGCCAGCAGTTCCGCGAGTGAGCAGTTCTTC. Its translation is CASSSASEQFF.

V gene TRBV20-1 combines with J gene TRBJ2-5, with 11 bases lining up with TRBD2. Germline assignment: CDR1 DFQATT and CDR2 SNEGSKA (reference sequence). Losses at the gene ends were 3 bases for V and 2 bases for J; bases not matched to a gene: 5. This CDR3 is built from 15 residues. The CDR3 DNA is TGCAGTGCTAGTAGGCTAGCGGGGGGTCAAGAGACCCAGTACTTC. Translation gives CSASRLAGGQETQYF.

This clonotype turned up a few times. The CDR3 here is CASSTDIVSGMNTEAFF. As DNA, the CDR3 is TGTGCCAGTAGTACCGACATTGTGAGCGGAATGAACACTGAAGCTTTCTTT. The V call is TRBV19, the J call TRBJ1-1; unclear D gene. Trimming took off 4 bases at V and 0 bases at J, with 18 bases between the two ends. The CDR3 has 17 amino acids. Germline-derived CDR1 and CDR2 are LNHDA and SQIVND (reference sequence).

As regards this clonotype: At one end, the junction sequence differs from germline, possibly due to a read error. The chain is built from TRBV3-1 and TRBJ1-2; no clear D. CDR3 length: 18 amino acids. Germline V gene lookup returns CDR1 LGHDT and CDR2 YNNKEL (reference sequence). CDR3 sequence: CASCQDRGVPRPNYGYTF. The DNA for the CDR3 is TGTGCCAGCTGCCAAGATCGTGGGGTCCCGAGACCTAACTATGGCTACACCTTC.

The chain uses TRBV3-1 and TRBJ1-2, with no clear D. Germline-derived CDR1 and CDR2 are LGHDT and YNNKEL (reference sequence). Trimming stripped 6 bases from V and 1 base from J, with 15 bases between. The CDR3 has 15 residues. Written as DNA, the CDR3 is TGTGCCAGCAGACTGAACGGACTGAGTAACTATGGCTACACCTTC. It encodes CASRLNGLSNYGYTF.

The chain is built from TRBV3-1 and TRBJ2-5; D is ambiguous. V lost 2 bases, J lost 4 bases, and 2 bases lay in between. CDR1 and CDR2 from the germline V gene are LGHDT and YNNKEL (reference sequence). CDR3 length equals 11 residues. The CDR3 sequence is CASSQIETQYF. CDR3 in DNA: TGTGCCAGCAGCCAAATAGAGACCCAGTACTTC.

This rearrangement joins TRBV5-1 to TRBJ2-2; 9 bases fit TRBD2. Germline CDR1 is SGHRS and CDR2 is YFSETQ. With 4 bases clipped from V and 4 bases from J, the junction kept 5 bases outside the gene matches. The CDR3 extends over 15 amino acids. The CDR3 coding sequence is TGCGCCAGCAGCCTTAGCGGGAGTCCCACCGGGGAGCTGTTTTTT. It encodes CASSLSGSPTGELFF.

About this clonotype: Likely a read error: the CDR3 ends without its conserved phenylalanine or tryptophan. This chain uses TRBV5-1 with TRBJ1-4, with a weak D call TRBD1 (5 bases). This CDR3 has 15 amino acids. Germline-derived CDR1 and CDR2 are SGHRS and YFSETQ. Trimming stripped 4 bases from V and 8 bases from J, with 18 bases between. CDR3 protein: CASSPVPGREEKLFI. The CDR3 DNA is TGCGCCAGCAGCCCTGTCCCGGGACGTGAAGAAAAACTGTTTATT.

In this sample, this clonotype turned up many times. The V call is TRBV9, the J call TRBJ1-1; 7 bases are shared with TRBD1. Germline CDR1 reads SGDLS; CDR2 reads YYNGEE. The CDR3 runs 14 residues. Unmatched junction bases numbered 7, after V lost 4 bases and J lost 4 bases. The CDR3 DNA sequence: TGTGCCAGCAGCCTAAGTACAGGGGCCACTGAAGCTTTCTTT. It yields the protein CASSLSTGATEAFF.

The genes are TRBV4-2 and TRBJ2-3, with 13 nucleotides matching TRBD2. CDR1 LGHNA and CDR2 YNFKEQ come from the germline V gene. The trim removed 5 bases at V and 4 bases at J, leaving 9 bases unmatched. CDR3 size: 17 residues. Written as DNA, the CDR3 is TGTGCCAGCAGCGCCGGGACTAGCGGGGCCATCGCAGATACGCAGTATTTT. Its translation: CASSAGTSGAIADTQYF.

This clonotype has ten or more counts. The chain carries TRBV5-6 and TRBJ1-6; the D gene is possibly TRBD1 (5 bases). Trimming left V 2 bases short and J 8 bases short, with 11 bases between. The CDR3 loop spans 14 amino acids. CDR1 is SGHDT and CDR2 is YYEEEE in the germline V gene. This CDR3 reads CASSFETGYSPLHF. The CDR3, as DNA: TGTGCCAGCAGCTTCGAAACAGGCTATTCACCCCTCCACTTT.

The V call is TRBV28, the J call TRBJ2-5; 7 bases map to TRBD1. J lost 5 bases, V lost 2 bases, and 8 bases had no gene match. The CDR3 covers 15 residues. Germline-derived CDR1 and CDR2 are MDHEN and SYDVKM. CDR3 in amino acids: CASSLPTGSSETQYF. In nucleotides, the CDR3 is TGTGCCAGCAGTTTACCGACAGGGAGTTCGGAGACCCAGTACTTC.

This clonotype was seen ten or more times. The rearrangement uses TRBV5-4 and TRBJ2-3; 10 bases match TRBD2. The CDR3 contains 16 residues. V lost 4 bases, J lost 1 base, and 6 bases stayed unmatched. Germline V CDR1 and CDR2: SGHNT, YYREEE (reference sequence). The CDR3, as DNA: TGTGCCAGCAGCCCTCAAGCGGGGGGGGGCACAGATACGCAGTATTTT. Translated, it gives CASSPQAGGGTDTQYF.

V and J are TRBV12-3 or TRBV12-4 and TRBJ2-2; 9 bases are a match to TRBD1. The CDR3 has 15 amino acids. V trimming: 6 bases; J trimming: 6 bases; junction bases outside the gene matches: 8. In DNA form, the CDR3 reads TGTGCCAGCAGGGCCGGGACAGGGTTTGCCGGGGAGCTGTTTTTT. Its protein product is CASRAGTGFAGELFF.

This clonotype showed up just a few times. One end of the junction varies from germline; a read error may be responsible. The rearrangement joins TRBV7-7 to TRBJ2-5; possibly TRBD1 or TRBD2 for D (6 bases each). Looked up from germline, CDR1 is SSHAT and CDR2 is FNYEAQ (reference sequence). The CDR3 is made up of 15 amino acids. The CDR3 coding sequence is TGTGCTAGCAGCTTAGGGGGGAGGACAGAAGAGACCCAGTACTTC. Its translation: CASSLGGRTEETQYF.

J is TRBJ1-1 and V is TRBV20-1; the match to TRBD1 covers 7 bases. The CDR3 consists of 15 residues. Losses at the gene ends were 3 bases for V and 5 bases for J; bases not matched to a gene: 12. The germline V gene has CDR1 DFQATT and CDR2 SNEGSKA (reference sequence). The CDR3 nucleotides read TGCAGTGCTAGCGACAGGGAGTTTCCGAGTACTGAAGCTTTCTTT. This gives the protein CSASDREFPSTEAFF.

J is TRBJ1-5 and V is TRBV10-3, with TRBD1 as a possible D gene (5 bases). V gave up 3 bases and J gave up 10 bases, with 13 bases separating them. This CDR3 is 13 amino acids long. Germline assignment: CDR1 ENHRY and CDR2 SYGVKD. The CDR3 nucleotides read TGTGCCATCAGTGACAGGGCGGGAGGACCCCAGCATTTT. Translating gives CAISDRAGGPQHF.